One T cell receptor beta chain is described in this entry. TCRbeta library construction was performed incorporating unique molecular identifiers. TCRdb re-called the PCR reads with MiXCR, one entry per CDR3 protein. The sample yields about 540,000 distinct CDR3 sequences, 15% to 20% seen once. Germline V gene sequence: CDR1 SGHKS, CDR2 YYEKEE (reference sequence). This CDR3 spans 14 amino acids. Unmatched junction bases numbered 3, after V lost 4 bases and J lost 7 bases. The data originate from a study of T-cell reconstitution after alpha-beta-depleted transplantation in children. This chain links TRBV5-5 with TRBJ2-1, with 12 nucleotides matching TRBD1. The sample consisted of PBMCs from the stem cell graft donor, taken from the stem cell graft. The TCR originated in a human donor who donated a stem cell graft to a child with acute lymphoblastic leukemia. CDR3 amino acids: CASSGGQGANEQFF. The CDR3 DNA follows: TGTGCCAGCAGCGGGGGACAGGGGGCGAATGAGCAGTTCTTC.